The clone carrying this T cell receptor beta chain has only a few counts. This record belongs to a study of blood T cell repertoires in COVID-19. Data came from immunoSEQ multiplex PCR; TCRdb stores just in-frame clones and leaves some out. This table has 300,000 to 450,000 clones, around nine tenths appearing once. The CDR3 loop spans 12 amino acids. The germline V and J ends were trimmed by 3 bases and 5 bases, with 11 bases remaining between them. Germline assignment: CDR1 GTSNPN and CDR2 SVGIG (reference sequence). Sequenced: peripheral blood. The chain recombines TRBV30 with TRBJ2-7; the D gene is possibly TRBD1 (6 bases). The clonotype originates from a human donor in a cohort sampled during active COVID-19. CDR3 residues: CAWRQGADEQYF. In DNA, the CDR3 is TGTGCCTGGAGACAGGGTGCGGACGAGCAGTACTTC.